This entry features one T cell receptor beta chain sequence. Which antigen it targets is not known. Qualities for individual bases were not recorded, and no much larger clone is one base off. From the cysteine through the phenylalanine, the CDR3 covers 11 amino acids. The only DNA kept is the CDR3, 33 bases in frame from the first base. V loses 6 bases, J loses 3 bases, and the germline ends lie 6 bases apart. CDR1 and CDR2 were assigned from the germline V gene as SNHLY and FYNNEI. Collaborating institutions collected whole blood in K2EDTA tubes following their own protocols. For TCRbeta analysis, collaborators shipped samples in one of three forms: frozen whole blood, isolated PBMCs, or DNA extracted from either of those sample types. TCRbeta CDR3 regions were amplified from genomic DNA using the immunoSEQ Assay, a bias-controlled multiplex PCR. Per the original workflow: Nucleated cell counts per sample were estimated from amplification of reference gene primers within the assay. Sequence reads were collapsed and filtered to measure the absolute abundance of every unique TCRbeta CDR3 rearrangement. For each sample, productive Simpson clonality was calculated as the square root of Simpson's diversity index over productive rearrangements. TCRdb took over this immuneACCESS table, retaining in-frame rearrangements with V and J assigned. Such tables are incomplete; in checked studies, under half of the missing clones stem from an unresolved V gene, and the remainder is unexplained. The DNA was the basis for D and trimming; V, J and clone size are from that table. The table for this sample lists tens of thousands of clones; less than 85% of them were counted only once. The biggest ten clones account for about a fifth of the sample.

These data come from a study of blood T cell repertoires in COVID-19 (dated by TCRdb to the early 2020s). For the study in its entirety: Samples from collaborators originated in the United States, Italy and Spain and spanned both the acute and convalescent phases of COVID-19. The material from the prospective study consisted of cDNA or gDNA derived from T cells, B-cell-depleted T cells, or PBMCs. Subjects who had been exposed to COVID-19, were actively infected with it, or had recovered from it provided the deeply sampled blood TCRbeta repertoires that made up the dataset. A freely available public database, intended as a resource for researchers studying the immune response to SARS-CoV-2, is where the repertoires were released. Samples were obtained from the ongoing ImmuneRACE study (first 160 participants) and from over 1,000 subjects provided by 6 global collaborators. The sample metadata nearly always contained a de-identified subject ID, COVID-19 status, age in years and sex. Where available, HLA class I and class II types were obtained from metadata supplied by the sample provider rather than from assay-based typing. What the research found in general, with its limitations: How much clinical and demographic metadata was included differed by source and by participant, and the metadata was provided uncurated.

The sequence joins TRBV2 to TRBJ2-7; a weak D assignment points to TRBD1 (6 bases agree). The origin of this receptor is an elderly woman with acute or convalescent COVID-19. The sample taken for sequencing was peripheral blood. CDR3 protein: CASRQGYEQYF. The DNA sequence is TGTGCCAGCAGACAGGGCTACGAGCAGTACTTC.